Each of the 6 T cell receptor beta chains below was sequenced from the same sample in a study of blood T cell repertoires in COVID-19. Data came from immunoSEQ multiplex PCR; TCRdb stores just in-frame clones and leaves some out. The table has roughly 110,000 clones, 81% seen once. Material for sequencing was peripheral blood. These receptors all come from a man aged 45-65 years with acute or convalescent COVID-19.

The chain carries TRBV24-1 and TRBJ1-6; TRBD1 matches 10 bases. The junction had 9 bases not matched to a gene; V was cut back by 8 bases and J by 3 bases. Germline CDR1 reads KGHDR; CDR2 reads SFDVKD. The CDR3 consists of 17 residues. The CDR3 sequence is CATTFQDRGFYNSPLHF. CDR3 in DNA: TGTGCCACCACTTTCCAGGACAGGGGGTTCTATAATTCACCCCTCCACTTT.

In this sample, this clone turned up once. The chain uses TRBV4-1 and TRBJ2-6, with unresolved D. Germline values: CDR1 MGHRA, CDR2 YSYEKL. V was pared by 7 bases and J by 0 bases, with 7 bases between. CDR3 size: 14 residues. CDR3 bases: TGCGCCAGCAATATAAACTCTGGGGCCAACGTCCTGACTTTC. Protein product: CASNINSGANVLTF.

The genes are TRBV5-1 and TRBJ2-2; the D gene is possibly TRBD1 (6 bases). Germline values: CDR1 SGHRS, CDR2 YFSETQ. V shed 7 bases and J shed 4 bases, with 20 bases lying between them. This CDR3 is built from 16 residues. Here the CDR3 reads CASAQRPPGATGELFF. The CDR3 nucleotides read TGCGCCAGCGCTCAAAGACCTCCAGGGGCCACCGGGGAGCTGTTTTTT.

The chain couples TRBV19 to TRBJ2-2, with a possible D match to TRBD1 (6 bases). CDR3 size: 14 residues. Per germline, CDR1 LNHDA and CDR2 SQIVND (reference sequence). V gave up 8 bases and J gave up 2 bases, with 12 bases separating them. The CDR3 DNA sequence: TGTGCCAGTCAGCAGGGGACCAACACCGGGGAGCTGTTTTTT. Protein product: CASQQGTNTGELFF.

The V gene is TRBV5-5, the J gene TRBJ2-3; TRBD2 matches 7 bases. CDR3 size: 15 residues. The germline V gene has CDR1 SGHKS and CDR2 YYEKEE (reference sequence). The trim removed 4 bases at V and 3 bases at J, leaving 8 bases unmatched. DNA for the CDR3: TGTGCCAGCAGCCGGGCGGGGGATCGGACAGATACGCAGTATTTT. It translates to CASSRAGDRTDTQYF.

The CDR3: CASSQDRSGGAGELFF. In nucleotides, the CDR3 is TGCGCCAGCAGCCAAGACAGAAGCGGGGGGGCCGGGGAGCTGTTTTTT. The chain is built from TRBV4-1 and TRBJ2-2, with 10 bases matching TRBD2. This CDR3 is built from 16 residues. Germline CDR1 reads MGHRA; CDR2 reads YSYEKL. With 0 bases clipped from V and 6 bases from J, the junction kept 4 bases outside the gene matches.